Listed here are 2 T cell receptor beta chains from one sample, sequenced in a study of blood T cell repertoires in COVID-19 (dated by TCRdb to 2020 to 2022). The method was the immunoSEQ multiplex PCR assay. The immuneACCESS repertoire file appears here via TCRdb, limited to in-frame rearrangements. These files lack a portion of the clones; in checked studies, under half of the deficit traces to unresolved V genes, and the cause of the others is not known. Recorded for this sample are more than 250,000 clones; around 89% of them occurred a single time. The ten largest clones represent roughly 6% of the sample. Sequencing was carried out using peripheral blood. All receptors come from a woman aged 45-59 years with COVID-19, enrolled during active disease.

The chain uses TRBV6-5 and TRBJ1-3; 9 positions match TRBD1. CDR3 length: 15 amino acids. The germline CDR1 and CDR2 sequences are MNHEY and SVGAGI. J gave up 3 bases and V 6 bases, and 6 bases lay outside the gene matches. The CDR3 bases are TGTGCCAGCAGGCGGGGACAGGGAAATGGAAACACCATATATTTT. Translated, it gives CASRRGQGNGNTIYF.

The gene calls are TRBV18 and TRBJ1-4; D ambiguous. Germline values: CDR1 KGHSH, CDR2 LQKENI. The CDR3 sequence is 16 residues long. V lost 2 bases and J lost 3, with 13 bases in between. CDR3 in DNA: TGTGCCAGCTCACCAATCACCCCCGGGTCTAATGAAAAACTGTTTTTT. Amino acids: CASSPITPGSNEKLFF.